This T cell receptor (beta chain) is from a study of blood T cell repertoires in COVID-19. Study at large: The United States, Italy and Spain provided the acute and convalescent COVID-19 samples. From T cells, B-cell-depleted T cells, or PBMCs came the material, which was cDNA or gDNA.

How the authors handled the data: Amplified reference gene primers provided the basis for estimating nucleated cell counts. Measured with immunoSEQ multiplex PCR; TCRdb has only the in-frame clones, and not every one. D and trimming come from the DNA, and the V and J calls and clone size come from that table. The sample carries some 83,000 clones, around 79% recorded once. The sample was peripheral blood. The receptor's source is a man aged 50-59 years with acute or convalescent COVID-19.

CDR3 bases: TGTGCCAGCAGCCAACTGGCGGGTGGGGAAAAACTGTTTTTT. This sequence encodes CASSQLAGGEKLFF. The V call is TRBV11-2, the J call TRBJ1-4, with D uncertain. The V end lost 5 bases, the J end lost 8 bases, and 15 bases lay between the germline ends. Germline V CDR1 and CDR2: SGHAT, FQNNGV. This CDR3 region has 14 residues. Filled out from reference TRBV11-2 and TRBJ1-4, the complete variable domain reads EAGVAQSPRYKIIEKRQSVAFWCNPISGHATLYWYQQILGQGPKLLIQFQNNGVVDDSQLPKDRFSAERLKGVDSTLKIQPAKLEDSAVYLCASSQLAGGEKLFFGSGTQLSVL.